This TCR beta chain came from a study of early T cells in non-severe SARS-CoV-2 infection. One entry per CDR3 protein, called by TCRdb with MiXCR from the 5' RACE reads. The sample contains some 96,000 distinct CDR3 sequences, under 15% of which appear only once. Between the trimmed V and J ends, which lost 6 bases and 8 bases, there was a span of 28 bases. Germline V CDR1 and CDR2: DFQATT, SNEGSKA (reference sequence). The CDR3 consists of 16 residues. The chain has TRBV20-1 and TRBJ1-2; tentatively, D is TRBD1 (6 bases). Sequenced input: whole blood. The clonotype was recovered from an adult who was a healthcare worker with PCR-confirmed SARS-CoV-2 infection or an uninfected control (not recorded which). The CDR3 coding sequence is TGCAGTGCAAGAATCCCCCACACCGGGACACCGGCCGGCTACACCTTC. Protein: CSARIPHTGTPAGYTF.